This TCR beta chain comes out of a study of T cell repertoires in cytomegalovirus infection (dated by TCRdb to between 2018 and 2020). Study-wide context: Because public TCR beta signatures pointed to carriage of CMV infection together with the matching HLA type, the HLA type of each donor mattered for the analysis. Paper-wide results and their limitations: Carriers of CMV infection plus the relevant HLA type were discriminated by the cumulative frequency of public TCR beta family members in the study cohort and in an independent 352-donor cohort. The ex vivo response was dominated by HLA-C-restricted CMV-specific TCR beta clonotypes, which also provided the single most frequent clonotype in two of eight donors.

For sequencing, an Illumina HiSeq 1500 was employed. TCRdb trimmed public reads at Q25 via fastp, called clones via MiXCR and kept in-frame beta chains. Records with the same CDR3 protein are collapsed into one entry carrying the most frequent genes and DNA. Counted in this sample were over 250,000 distinct CDR3 sequences; roughly 25% of them appeared once. Of the sample, approximately 15% falls within the top ten clones. For this clonotype: What this receptor recognizes is not known. Base qualities are not provided; no much larger clone lies one nucleotide away.

Taken from the germline V gene, the CDR1 and CDR2 loops are LGHNA and YNFKEQ. Including cysteine and phenylalanine, the CDR3 has 17 amino acids. The kept DNA is CDR3 alone, 51 bases in frame from the first base. Clipping removes 3 bases from V and 1 base from J, with 8 as the unmatched junction base count. The V and J genes are TRBV4-2 and TRBJ1-1; TRBD1 lines up with 10 middle nucleotides. This TCR came from a human donor in good health (CMV status not recorded). Some clones in this sample may be carry-over from other donors' samples. What was sequenced was PBMCs. The CDR3 region reads CASSQGLTGGQNTEAFF. The DNA sequence is as follows: TGTGCCAGCAGCCAGGGACTGACAGGGGGCCAGAACACTGAAGCTTTCTTT.